This entry is about one TCR beta chain. This entry belongs to a study of OX40 agonist ivuxolimab in advanced cancers. Study background: Patients were treated with ivuxolimab, an agonistic anti-OX40 (CD134) antibody.

Germline V gives CDR1 SGHRS, CDR2 YFSETQ. CDR3 length equals 14 residues. Trimming removed 3 bases from V and 5 bases from J, with 12 bases in between. Produced via immunoSEQ multiplex PCR; TCRdb's table is partial and in-frame only. This sample has fewer than 80,000 clones, with approximately 83% found just once. V is TRBV5-1 and J is TRBJ1-5; perhaps TRBD1 as D (5 bases). This material consisted of CD4+ or CD8+ T cells sorted from blood, taken in a trial of the OX40 agonist ivuxolimab. The sequence was collected from an adult with an advanced solid tumor such as melanoma, head and neck, liver or kidney cancer. The CDR3 region is CASSYGAGDQPQHF. CDR3 nucleotide sequence: TGCGCCAGCAGCTACGGGGCTGGGGATCAGCCCCAGCATTTT. The whole variable domain, remainder taken from reference TRBV5-1 and TRBJ1-5, is KAGVTQTPRYLIKTRGQQVTLSCSPISGHRSVSWYQQTPGQGLQFLFEYFSETQRNKGNFPGRFSGRQFSNSRSEMNVSTLELGDSALYLCASSYGAGDQPQHFGDGTRLSIL.